This T cell receptor (beta chain) was observed in a study of blood T cell repertoires in COVID-19. About the study: The United States, Italy and Spain supplied acute and convalescent COVID-19 samples.

Germline loops: CDR1 MNHEY, CDR2 SMNVEV (reference sequence). Between the trimmed V and J ends, which lost 3 bases and 4 bases, there was a span of 18 bases. The CDR3 sequence is 16 residues long. In the study's own analysis: Reference gene primer amplification gave nucleated cell count estimates. TCRdb keeps only in-frame clones here, not all; method: immunoSEQ multiplex PCR. The D gene and trimming were derived from the DNA, and the V and J assignments and clone size from that table. Of over 80,000 clones listed, over 70% are singletons. The sequencing input was peripheral blood. This receptor was obtained from a woman aged 50 to 60 with acute or convalescent COVID-19. The chain combines TRBV27 with TRBJ1-2; maybe TRBD1 (6 bases). The CDR3: CASSFSAGGGSYGYTF. Here the CDR3 DNA reads TGTGCCAGCAGTTTCTCGGCTGGGGGGGGCAGCTATGGCTACACCTTC.